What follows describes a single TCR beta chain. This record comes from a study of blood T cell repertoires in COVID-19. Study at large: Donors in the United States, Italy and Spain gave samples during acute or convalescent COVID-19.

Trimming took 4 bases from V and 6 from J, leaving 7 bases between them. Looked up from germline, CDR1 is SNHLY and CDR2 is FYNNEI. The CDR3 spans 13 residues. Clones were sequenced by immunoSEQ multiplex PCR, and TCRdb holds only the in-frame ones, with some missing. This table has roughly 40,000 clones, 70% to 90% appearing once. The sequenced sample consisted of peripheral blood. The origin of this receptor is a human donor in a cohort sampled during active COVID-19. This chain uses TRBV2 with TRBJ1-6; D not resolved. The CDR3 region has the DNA TGTGCCAGCAGTGTGGGCTTTAATTCACCCCTCCACTTT. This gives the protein CASSVGFNSPLHF.